Below are 30 T cell receptor beta chains sequenced from a single sample in a study of blood T cell repertoires in COVID-19. Produced via immunoSEQ multiplex PCR; TCRdb's table is partial and in-frame only. This table holds tens of thousands of clones, approximately 90% found once. The specimen sequenced was peripheral blood. The receptors were gathered from a human donor with acute or convalescent COVID-19. The donor label of this sample is uncertain.

The genes are TRBV10-3 and TRBJ2-3; a weak D match, TRBD1 (5 bases). Germline V gives CDR1 ENHRY, CDR2 SYGVKD. The CDR3 is 11 residues long. V was shortened by 7 bases and J by 4 bases, with 6 bases between the two germline ends. CDR3: CAIKGADTQYF. In nucleotides, the CDR3 is TGTGCCATCAAAGGGGCAGATACGCAGTATTTT.

This chain joins TRBV7-8 and TRBJ1-1, with D unclear. Germline CDR1 is SGHVS and CDR2 is FQNEAQ. The CDR3 has 13 amino acids. V lost 1 base and J lost 4, with 7 bases in between. The CDR3 loop reads CASSLGGGTEAFF. The CDR3 coding sequence is TGTGCCAGCAGCTTAGGGGGAGGCACTGAAGCTTTCTTT.

The chain combines TRBV6-1 with TRBJ1-6; 7 bases map to TRBD1. This CDR3 is built from 17 residues. Germline values: CDR1 MNHNS, CDR2 SASEGT. V lost 4 bases to trimming and J lost 9 bases; unmatched junction nucleotides: 15. The CDR3 protein is CASSALGTGAAGSPLHF. The CDR3 DNA follows: TGTGCCAGCAGTGCCCTAGGTACAGGGGCGGCTGGTTCACCCCTCCACTTT.

The chain combines TRBV2 with TRBJ2-3; 7 bases are a match to TRBD1. This CDR3 region has 13 residues. CDR1 SNHLY and CDR2 FYNNEI come from the germline V gene. V shed 8 bases, J shed 1 base, and the junction held 3 bases outside the gene matches. CDR3 sequence (DNA): TGTGCCAGCCGGGACAGCGGCACAGATACGCAGTATTTT. Translation: CASRDSGTDTQYF.

V gene TRBV7-9 combines with J gene TRBJ2-7; the match to TRBD2 covers 9 bases. The junction had 5 bases not matched to a gene; V was cut back by 7 bases and J by 4 bases. Looked up from germline, CDR1 is SEHNR and CDR2 is FQNEAQ (reference sequence). This CDR3 contains 13 residues. The CDR3 DNA reads TGTGCCAGCACCGATAGCGGGGGATACGAGCAGTACTTC. It encodes CASTDSGGYEQYF.

This clone was seen more than once but under ten times. The chain couples TRBV6-1 to TRBJ1-3, with a possible D match to TRBD1 (5 bases). Trimming removed 6 bases from V and 0 bases from J, with 9 bases in between. Germline CDR1 is MNHNS and CDR2 is SASEGT. This CDR3 has 14 residues. The DNA of the CDR3 is TGTGCCAGCAGGGCGGGACGCTCTGGAAACACCATATATTTT. Translated: CASRAGRSGNTIYF.

This clone was found a few times. This chain connects TRBV2 to TRBJ1-3; 8 bases line up with TRBD1. The trim removed 6 bases at V and 4 bases at J, leaving 5 bases unmatched. CDR3 length: 14 residues. Germline V gene sequence: CDR1 SNHLY, CDR2 FYNNEI. The CDR3 sequence: CASSGQGVGNTIYF. The CDR3 coding sequence is TGTGCCAGCAGCGGACAGGGAGTCGGAAACACCATATATTTT.

The chain joins TRBV5-4 to TRBJ1-2, with TRBD1 matching over 8 bases. Trimming removed 4 bases from V and 5 bases from J; junction bases left unmatched: 10. The CDR3 contains 15 residues. Germline V gene data show CDR1 as SGHNT and CDR2 as YYREEE (reference sequence). CDR3 sequence reads: CASSGGDRLSYGYTF. CDR3 DNA: TGTGCCAGCAGCGGGGGGGACAGGCTATCGTATGGCTACACCTTC.

This chain connects TRBV10-3 to TRBJ2-2; 7 bases fit TRBD1. The CDR3 is 15 amino acids. Germline V gene data show CDR1 as ENHRY and CDR2 as SYGVKD. The V gene end was trimmed by 5 bases and the J gene end by 0 bases; junction bases not matched to a gene: 3. CDR3 nucleotides: TGTGCCATCAGTCAGGGGACAGCGAACACCGGGGAGCTGTTTTTT. The encoded protein is CAISQGTANTGELFF.

The chain couples TRBV10-3 to TRBJ2-1; perhaps TRBD2 as D (6 bases). Trimming pared 3 bases from V and 8 bases from J, leaving 14 bases between. The CDR3 contains 14 residues. Germline CDR1 and CDR2: ENHRY and SYGVKD. The CDR3 region is CAISELAGSYEQFF. CDR3 coding DNA: TGTGCCATCAGTGAACTCGCGGGAAGCTATGAGCAGTTCTTC.

The chain recombines TRBV18 with TRBJ1-1; D remains ambiguous. CDR1 KGHSH and CDR2 LQKENI come from the germline V gene. This CDR3 is 14 amino acids long. Between the trimmed V and J ends, which lost 2 bases and 2 bases, there was a span of 9 bases. This CDR3 reads CASSPFRENTEAFF. As DNA, the CDR3 is TGTGCCAGCTCACCATTCCGAGAAAACACTGAAGCTTTCTTT.

This sequence joins TRBV11-3 and TRBJ1-2; a possible D gene is TRBD1 (5 bases). V was trimmed by 4 bases and J by 8 bases, leaving 8 bases between them. This CDR3 has 11 residues. The V gene's germline CDR1 is SGHNT and CDR2 YENEEA. The CDR3 region has the DNA TGTGCCAGCAGCTCCAGGGCCGGCTACACCTTC. It translates to CASSSRAGYTF.

The gene calls are TRBV3-1 (or the pseudogene TRBV3-2) and TRBJ2-7; TRBD1 matches at 7 bases. Germline assignment: CDR1 LGHDT and CDR2 YNNKEL (reference sequence). Germline trimming cut 4 bases from V and 3 bases from J; bases unmatched to any gene: 6. The CDR3 is made up of 14 amino acids. The CDR3 protein is CASSPPGQHYEQYF. CDR3 DNA: TGTGCCAGCAGCCCGCCGGGACAGCACTACGAGCAGTACTTC.

V usage is TRBV9 and J usage is TRBJ2-1; a possible D gene is TRBD2 (7 bases). The CDR3 is 15 residues long. Between the trimmed V and J ends, which lost 0 bases and 4 bases, there was a span of 11 bases. CDR1 SGDLS and CDR2 YYNGEE come from the germline V gene. The CDR3 loop is CASSVGRGPYNEQFF. CDR3 nucleotides: TGTGCCAGCAGCGTAGGGCGGGGGCCGTACAATGAGCAGTTCTTC.

The rearrangement joins TRBV28 to TRBJ2-7, with D uncertain. The CDR3 totals 15 residues. Germline values: CDR1 MDHEN, CDR2 SYDVKM. Trimming cost V 3 bases and J 2 bases, with 14 bases left between them. The CDR3: CASSFHGPQPYEQYF. The CDR3 nucleotides are TGTGCCAGCAGTTTTCATGGGCCCCAGCCCTACGAGCAGTACTTC.

As to this clone: Distinct nucleotide sequences in the sample also encode this CDR3. V and J are TRBV19 and TRBJ1-1; possibly TRBD1 for D (5 bases). V was pared by 3 bases and J by 0 bases, with 11 bases between. The CDR3 extends over 15 amino acids. Germline CDR1 LNHDA, CDR2 SQIVND (reference sequence). Here the CDR3 DNA reads TGTGCCAGTAGTATCTCGCGGGACTTGAACACTGAAGCTTTCTTT. It translates to CASSISRDLNTEAFF.

The V gene is TRBV6-5, the J gene TRBJ2-1, with 9 bases lining up with TRBD1. The CDR3 runs to 14 residues. Trimming cost V 4 bases and J 8 bases; bases outside gene matches: 6. The germline V gene encodes CDR1 MNHEY and CDR2 SVGAGI. CDR3 nucleotides: TGTGCCAGCAGTTCCCCGGGACAGGGTCATGAGCAGTTCTTC. Amino acid sequence: CASSSPGQGHEQFF.

This clone showed up just a few times. J is TRBJ1-5 and V is TRBV5-1; D may be TRBD1 (5 bases). CDR3 size: 13 residues. V dropped 0 bases and J dropped 4 bases, with 5 bases sitting between them. Germline V gene lookup returns CDR1 SGHRS and CDR2 YFSETQ. DNA for the CDR3: TGCGCCAGCAGCTTGGACAGGAATCAGCCCCAGCATTTT. This sequence encodes CASSLDRNQPQHF.

J is TRBJ2-3 and V is TRBV2; 7 bases are shared with TRBD2. The germline V gene has CDR1 SNHLY and CDR2 FYNNEI. V lost 6 bases, J lost 0 bases, and 3 bases stayed unmatched. This CDR3 has 14 amino acids. The CDR3 sequence: CASRRTRSTDTQYF. The CDR3 DNA sequence: TGTGCCAGCAGGAGGACTAGAAGCACAGATACGCAGTATTTT.

The rearrangement links TRBV28 to TRBJ1-5; 8 bases are shared with TRBD1. Germline CDR1 is MDHEN and CDR2 is SYDVKM. J was trimmed by 2 bases and V by 5 bases; bases with no gene match: 5. The CDR3 sequence is 15 residues long. The CDR3 region has the DNA TGTGCCAGCAGTACACAGGGGGGGCGCAATCAGCCCCAGCATTTT. The encoded protein is CASSTQGGRNQPQHF.

DNA of the CDR3: TGCGCCAGCAGCCAAGAGCCCAGGGTGAACACTGAAGCTTTCTTT. Translated, it gives CASSQEPRVNTEAFF. The chain combines TRBV4-1 with TRBJ1-1; possible D gene TRBD1, 5 bases. Germline CDR1 MGHRA, CDR2 YSYEKL. V was clipped by 0 bases and J by 0 bases, with 8 bases between them. This CDR3 is built from 15 residues.

The chain recombines TRBV2 with TRBJ2-1, with TRBD1 matching 10 bases. CDR3 length equals 16 residues. The germline V gene has CDR1 SNHLY and CDR2 FYNNEI. The J segment lost 1 base and the V segment lost 5 bases, leaving 5 bases of the junction unmatched. CDR3 residues: CASSRDRGGSYNEQFF. As DNA, the CDR3 is TGTGCCAGCAGTCGGGACAGGGGTGGATCCTACAATGAGCAGTTCTTC.

This clone was counted once. V usage is TRBV5-1 and J usage is TRBJ1-2; D remains unclear. Germline-derived CDR1 and CDR2 are SGHRS and YFSETQ. This CDR3 region has 14 residues. Trimming took off 1 base at V and 4 bases at J, with 11 bases between the two ends. The CDR3 DNA follows: TGCGCCAGCAGCTTGCGGGGTGAGGTCTATGGCTACACCTTC. This sequence encodes CASSLRGEVYGYTF.

V and J are TRBV7-3 and TRBJ2-2; 11 bases are shared with TRBD2. Losses at the gene ends were 1 base for V and 6 bases for J; bases not matched to a gene: 4. Per germline, CDR1 SGHTA and CDR2 FQGTGA. The CDR3 totals 16 residues. CDR3 sequence (DNA): TGTGCCAGCAGCTTAAGTCTAGCGGGAGGATCCGGGGAGCTGTTTTTT. Its protein product is CASSLSLAGGSGELFF. Full variable domain (outside the CDR3, taken from reference TRBV7-3 and TRBJ2-2): GAGVSQTPSNKVTEKGKYVELRCDPISGHTALYWYRQSLGQGPEFLIYFQGTGAADDSGLPNDRFFAVRPEGSVSTLKIQRTERGDSAVYLCASSLSLAGGSGELFFGEGSRLTVL.

This rearrangement joins TRBV27 to TRBJ1-4; 12 bases map to TRBD1. Germline CDR1 MNHEY, CDR2 SMNVEV (reference sequence). This CDR3 spans 18 amino acids. After removal of 3 bases from V and 5 bases from J, the junction contained 10 bases not matched to a gene. CDR3 DNA sequence: TGTGCCAGCAGTTTCCTTGGGGGGACAGGGGGCGCAAATGAAAAACTGTTTTTT. Translating gives CASSFLGGTGGANEKLFF.

This clone was observed a handful of times. V is TRBV2 and J is TRBJ1-6, with D possibly TRBD1 on 5 matching bases. V dropped 5 bases and J dropped 4 bases, with 21 bases sitting between them. Germline V CDR1 and CDR2: SNHLY, FYNNEI. This CDR3 comprises 18 residues. DNA for the CDR3: TGTGCCAGCAGTTCCAGGTTTGTTATGGGACTTTATAATTCACCCCTCCACTTT. This translates into CASSSRFVMGLYNSPLHF.

The chain couples TRBV2 to TRBJ1-5; unclear D gene. Germline values: CDR1 SNHLY, CDR2 FYNNEI. This CDR3 is 14 amino acids long. V was cut by 0 bases and J by 4 bases, with 7 bases left in between. The DNA for the CDR3 is TGTGCCAGCAGTGAAGCTGCGGTGAATCAGCCCCAGCATTTT. It is translated as CASSEAAVNQPQHF.

V usage is TRBV7-2 and J usage is TRBJ2-3; TRBD2 might be the D (6 bases). This CDR3 has 15 amino acids. Trimming shortened V by 5 bases and J by 6 bases, and 18 bases separated the two germline ends. Germline CDR1 SGHTA, CDR2 FQGNSA. CDR3 loop: CASSMWAGGRDTQYF. The CDR3 bases are TGTGCCAGCAGCATGTGGGCAGGAGGGCGGGATACGCAGTATTTT.

This clone was recorded once. This chain joins TRBV19 and TRBJ1-1; no clear D. Germline CDR1 and CDR2: LNHDA and SQIVND (reference sequence). The CDR3 has 15 residues. The V and J ends lost 3 bases and 4 bases respectively, with 15 bases between them. This chain's CDR3 is CASSIESLGSTEAFF. CDR3 sequence (DNA): TGTGCCAGTAGTATTGAGTCCCTTGGGAGCACTGAAGCTTTCTTT.

The V call is TRBV28, the J call TRBJ2-5; D may be TRBD2 (6 bases). V dropped 2 bases and J dropped 3 bases, with 10 bases sitting between them. From germline, CDR1 is MDHEN and CDR2 SYDVKM. The CDR3 extends over 14 amino acids. The chain's CDR3 is CASSLPRLEETQYF. The DNA of the CDR3 is TGTGCCAGCAGTTTACCCCGACTAGAAGAGACCCAGTACTTC. The complete variable domain, with remaining parts taken from reference TRBV28 and TRBJ2-5, reads DVKVTQSSRYLVKRTGEKVFLECVQDMDHENMFWYRQDPGLGLRLIYFSYDVKMKEKGDIPEGYSVSREKKERFSLILESASTNQTSMYLCASSLPRLEETQYFGPGTRLLVL.